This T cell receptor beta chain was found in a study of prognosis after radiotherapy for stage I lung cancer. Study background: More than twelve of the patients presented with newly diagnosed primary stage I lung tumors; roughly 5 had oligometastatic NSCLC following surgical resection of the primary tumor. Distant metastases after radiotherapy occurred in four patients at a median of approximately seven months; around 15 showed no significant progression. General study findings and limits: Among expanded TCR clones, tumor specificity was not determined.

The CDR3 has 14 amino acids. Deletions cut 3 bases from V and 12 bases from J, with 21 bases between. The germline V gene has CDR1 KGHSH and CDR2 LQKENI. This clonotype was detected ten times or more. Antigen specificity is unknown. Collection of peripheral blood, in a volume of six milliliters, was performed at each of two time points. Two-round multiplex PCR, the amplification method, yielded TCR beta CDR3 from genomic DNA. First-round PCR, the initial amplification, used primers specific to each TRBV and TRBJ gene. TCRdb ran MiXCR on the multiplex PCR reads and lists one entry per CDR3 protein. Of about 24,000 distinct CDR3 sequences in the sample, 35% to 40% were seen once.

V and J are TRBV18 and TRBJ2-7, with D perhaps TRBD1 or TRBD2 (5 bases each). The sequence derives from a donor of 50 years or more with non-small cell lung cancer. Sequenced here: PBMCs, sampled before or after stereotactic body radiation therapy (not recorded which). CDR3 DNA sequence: TGTGCCAGCTCACCTGGGACCACAAGAGATAGGCTGTACTTC. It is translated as CASSPGTTRDRLYF.